A single sample gave rise to the 21 T cell receptor beta chains below, sequenced in a study of technical replicates of blood from a handful of donors. Data came from immunoSEQ multiplex PCR; TCRdb stores just in-frame clones and leaves some out. The sample has some 70,000 clones, around 90% seen once. Sequencing input: T cells isolated from PBMCs. These receptors all stem from a human donor in good health.

J is TRBJ1-2 and V is TRBV4-2; perhaps TRBD1 as D (5 bases). The CDR3 totals 17 residues. The ends were cut back, 0 bases at V and 0 bases at J, with 14 bases in the middle. Germline lookup yields CDR1 LGHNA and CDR2 YNFKEQ. In DNA form, the CDR3 reads TGTGCCAGCAGCCAAGATCTGAGACAGACCTCTAACTATGGCTACACCTTC. This translates into CASSQDLRQTSNYGYTF.

The V call is TRBV11-2, the J call TRBJ2-7; 9 nucleotides match TRBD2. The V segment lost 1 base and the J segment 3 bases; nucleotides outside the gene matches: 10. Germline loops: CDR1 SGHAT, CDR2 FQNNGV. The CDR3 runs 17 residues. The CDR3 here is CASSLGGSGRRVYEQYF. The CDR3, as DNA: TGTGCCAGCAGCTTAGGGGGGAGCGGGAGGCGGGTCTACGAGCAGTACTTC.

This clone appeared a single time. This chain links TRBV2 with TRBJ2-7, with TRBD2 matching 9 bases. Trimming at V came to 7 bases and at J to 3 bases, leaving 10 bases not matched to a gene. CDR3 size: 15 residues. Germline CDR1 SNHLY, CDR2 FYNNEI. CDR3 bases: TGTGCCAGCATTAATAGCGGGAGCCCCAGCTACGAGCAGTACTTC. Protein: CASINSGSPSYEQYF.

The CDR3 here is CASSYYPGQTQHF. The CDR3 nucleotides read TGTGCCAGCAGTTACTACCCGGGACAAACTCAGCATTTT. The genes are TRBV6-6 and TRBJ1-5, with a possible D match to TRBD1 (6 bases). CDR3 size: 13 residues. From germline, CDR1 is MNHNY and CDR2 SVGAGI (reference sequence). Between the trimmed V and J ends, which lost 1 base and 13 bases, there was a span of 14 bases.

This chain joins TRBV4-2 and TRBJ2-4; the match to TRBD2 covers 14 bases. Germline V gene lookup returns CDR1 LGHNA and CDR2 YNFKEQ. CDR3 length: 20 residues. V lost 2 bases, J lost 1 base, and 10 bases stayed unmatched. The chain's CDR3 is CASSQTRLAGGPSAKNIQYF. The CDR3 nucleotides read TGTGCCAGCAGCCAAACTCGACTAGCGGGAGGGCCCTCGGCCAAAAACATTCAGTACTTC.

J is TRBJ2-7 and V is TRBV7-9, with 7 bases fitting TRBD1. Germline V gene data show CDR1 as SEHNR and CDR2 as FQNEAQ (reference sequence). V shed 3 bases and J 3 bases; nucleotides not matched to a gene: 5. The CDR3 runs 14 residues. Here the CDR3 reads CASSFTGQIYEQYF. The CDR3 DNA reads TGTGCCAGCAGCTTTACGGGACAGATCTACGAGCAGTACTTC.

This sequence joins TRBV6-5 and TRBJ2-7, with 7 nucleotides matching TRBD2. Trimming at V came to 8 bases and at J to 2 bases, leaving 12 bases not matched to a gene. Germline values: CDR1 MNHEY, CDR2 SVGAGI. This CDR3 region has 15 residues. The CDR3 DNA is TGTGCCAGCGGCTTCCGCCGGGGGGTGGCCTACGAGCAGTACTTC. Encoded protein: CASGFRRGVAYEQYF.

This rearrangement joins TRBV9 to TRBJ2-7, with a tentative D call TRBD2 (5 bases). The CDR3 runs to 13 residues. V gave up 0 bases and J gave up 5 bases, with 9 bases separating them. Germline-derived CDR1 and CDR2 are SGDLS and YYNGEE. CDR3 DNA sequence: TGTGCCAGCAGCGTAGGTTCGGGAAACGAGCAGTACTTC. It translates to CASSVGSGNEQYF.

The chain has TRBV19 and TRBJ2-1; D may be TRBD2 (6 bases). The V end lost 7 bases, the J end lost 0 bases, and 10 bases lay between the germline ends. The CDR3 runs 14 residues. Germline CDR1 reads LNHDA; CDR2 reads SQIVND (reference sequence). The CDR3 protein is CASTPGSSYNEQFF. The CDR3 DNA reads TGTGCCAGTACCCCCGGGAGCTCCTACAATGAGCAGTTCTTC.

The chain carries TRBV6-5 and TRBJ2-3; TRBD2 matches at 11 bases. The germline gives CDR1 MNHEY, CDR2 SVGAGI. V shed 4 bases and J 7 bases; nucleotides not matched to a gene: 7. CDR3 length equals 15 residues. The CDR3 here is CASSSLAGGTNTQYF. CDR3 nucleotides: TGTGCCAGCAGTTCTCTAGCGGGAGGCACGAATACGCAGTATTTT.

This clone was observed a single time. The rearrangement uses TRBV28 and TRBJ2-7; 13 positions match TRBD2. The length of the CDR3 is 18 residues. Germline CDR1 MDHEN, CDR2 SYDVKM. With 7 bases clipped from V and 5 bases from J, the junction kept 17 bases outside the gene matches. CDR3 sequence reads: CASITQPLTSGRENEQYF. The CDR3 DNA follows: TGTGCCAGCATAACTCAACCCCTTACTAGCGGGAGGGAGAACGAGCAGTACTTC.

V and J are TRBV7-6 and TRBJ1-1; D perhaps matches TRBD1 (6 bases). The CDR3 is 13 residues long. The V gene lost 5 bases and the J gene lost 4 bases, with 11 bases spanning the gap. The germline V gene has CDR1 SGHVS and CDR2 FNYEAQ. The CDR3 DNA sequence: TGTGCCAGCAGCCAGAGGGGGAGCACTGAAGCTTTCTTT. Translated: CASSQRGSTEAFF.

This clone was seen a single time. This sequence joins TRBV19 and TRBJ1-2, with D possibly matching TRBD1 (5 bases). Germline CDR1 and CDR2: LNHDA and SQIVND (reference sequence). CDR3 length: 15 residues. The ends were cut back, 5 bases at V and 3 bases at J, with 16 bases in the middle. Written as DNA, the CDR3 is TGTGCCAGTAGTCCAAATGGGAGGGGCCACTATGGCTACACCTTC. Translated, it gives CASSPNGRGHYGYTF.

The chain couples TRBV6-1 to TRBJ2-7; 9 bases align to TRBD2. Per germline, CDR1 MNHNS and CDR2 SASEGT. The CDR3 runs to 16 residues. V dropped 1 base and J dropped 0; count of bases not matched to a gene: 4. CDR3 sequence: CASSEDDSGSSYEQYF. The CDR3 coding sequence is TGTGCCAGCAGTGAAGATGATAGCGGGAGCTCCTACGAGCAGTACTTC.

V gene TRBV27 combines with J gene TRBJ2-3; a weak D match, TRBD2 (7 bases). The CDR3 has 13 amino acids. Looked up from germline, CDR1 is MNHEY and CDR2 is SMNVEV (reference sequence). V shed 10 bases and J shed 2 bases, with 13 bases lying between them. CDR3 sequence (DNA): TGTGCCACCGCGCGGGGGCTCACAGATACGCAGTATTTT. Protein sequence: CATARGLTDTQYF.

The CDR3 DNA follows: TGTGCCAGCAGCTTCACCGGGACTAGCGGCCGCACAGATACGCAGTATTTT. Translating it yields CASSFTGTSGRTDTQYF. This chain uses TRBV7-3 with TRBJ2-3; 11 bases are shared with TRBD2. V was pared by 3 bases and J by 1 base, with 6 bases of the junction left unmatched. The CDR3 covers 17 residues. CDR1 is SGHTA, CDR2 FQGTGA, per germline.

V usage is TRBV29-1 and J usage is TRBJ2-7, with D perhaps matching TRBD2 (6 bases). There are 12 residues in the CDR3. V was shortened by 7 bases and J by 2 bases, with 12 bases between the two germline ends. Per the germline V gene, CDR1 is SQVTM and CDR2 is ANQGSEA. CDR3 DNA: TGCAGCGGGGGATGGGGGGCCTACGAGCAGTACTTC. As protein: CSGGWGAYEQYF.

The V call is TRBV6-5, the J call TRBJ2-7, with D uncertain. CDR1 is MNHEY, CDR2 SVGAGI, per germline. The CDR3 spans 11 residues. V was clipped by 4 bases and J by 8 bases, with 9 bases between them. The DNA for the CDR3 is TGTGCCAGCAGTTCGGTAGAAAAGCAGTACTTC. It yields the protein CASSSVEKQYF.

By sample share, this clone is medium-sized. The V gene is TRBV18, the J gene TRBJ1-5; 7 bases line up with TRBD1. J was trimmed by 3 bases and V by 0 bases; bases with no gene match: 2. Germline CDR1 reads KGHSH; CDR2 reads LQKENI. This CDR3 spans 15 amino acids. Here the CDR3 reads CASSPPDRANQPQHF. The CDR3 region has the DNA TGTGCCAGCTCACCACCTGACAGGGCCAATCAGCCCCAGCATTTT.

The sample holds one count of this clone. V gene TRBV7-2 combines with J gene TRBJ2-7; D gene ambiguous. There are 14 residues in the CDR3. Germline V CDR1 and CDR2: SGHTA, FQGNSA. Trimming pared 3 bases from V and 0 bases from J, leaving 9 bases between. The CDR3 coding sequence is TGTGCCAGCAGCTTCCTGGCTGTCTCCTACGAGCAGTACTTC. It is translated as CASSFLAVSYEQYF.

This chain uses TRBV5-1 with TRBJ2-7; D perhaps matches TRBD1 (5 bases). V was shortened by 0 bases and J by 3 bases, with 13 bases between the two germline ends. Germline CDR1 and CDR2: SGHRS and YFSETQ. The CDR3 covers 15 residues. CDR3 bases: TGCGCCAGCAGCTTGGGGGTTAGGGGCCTCTACGAGCAGTACTTC. Its translation is CASSLGVRGLYEQYF.